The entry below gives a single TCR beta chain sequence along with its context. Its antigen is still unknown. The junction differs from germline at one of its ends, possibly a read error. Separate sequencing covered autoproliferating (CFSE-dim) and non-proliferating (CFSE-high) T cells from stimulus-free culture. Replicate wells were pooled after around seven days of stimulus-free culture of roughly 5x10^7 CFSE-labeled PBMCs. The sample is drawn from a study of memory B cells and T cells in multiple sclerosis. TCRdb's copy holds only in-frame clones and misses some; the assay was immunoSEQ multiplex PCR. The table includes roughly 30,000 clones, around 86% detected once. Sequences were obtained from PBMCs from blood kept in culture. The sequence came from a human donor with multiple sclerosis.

The CDR3 sequence: CASSVQSSSYEQYF. Written as DNA, the CDR3 is TGCGCAAGCAGCGTGCAGTCGAGCTCCTACGAGCAGTACTTC. This sequence joins TRBV5-1 and TRBJ2-7; D call uncertain. The CDR3 is made up of 14 amino acids. Germline loops: CDR1 SGHRS, CDR2 YFSETQ.